One and the same sample provided the 20 T cell receptor beta chains below, sequenced in a study of blood T cell repertoires in COVID-19. Assay: immunoSEQ multiplex PCR; the TCRdb copy retains only in-frame clones and omits some. The sample lists approximately 37,000 clones; approximately 88% were seen once. Specimen: peripheral blood. The receptors stem from a human donor in a cohort sampled during active COVID-19.

The V gene is TRBV5-1, the J gene TRBJ2-2; 7 bases are shared with TRBD1. Per germline, CDR1 SGHRS and CDR2 YFSETQ. J was trimmed by 3 bases and V by 0 bases; bases with no gene match: 11. The CDR3 consists of 18 residues. The CDR3 DNA sequence: TGCGCCAGCAGCTTGGAAAACTACAGGGGACCCCACACCGGGGAGCTGTTTTTT. It translates to CASSLENYRGPHTGELFF.

The CDR3 is CATSREVTFDRGQGSGYTF. The CDR3 nucleotides read TGTGCCACCAGCAGAGAAGTCACTTTTGACCGGGGACAGGGGTCTGGCTACACCTTC. The chain uses TRBV15 and TRBJ1-2, with 10 positions matching TRBD1. The CDR3 totals 19 residues. Germline CDR1 LNHNV, CDR2 YYDKDF (reference sequence). Unmatched junction bases numbered 17, after V lost 0 bases and J lost 7 bases. Using reference TRBV15 and TRBJ1-2 for the parts outside the CDR3, the full variable domain is DAMVIQNPRYQVTQFGKPVTLSCSQTLNHNVMYWYQQKSSQAPKLLFHYYDKDFNNEADTPDNFQSRRPNTSFCFLDIRSPGLGDTAMYLCATSREVTFDRGQGSGYTFGSGTRLTVV.

The chain has TRBV5-6 and TRBJ1-2; D not resolved. Germline CDR1 SGHDT, CDR2 YYEEEE. Trimming took off 0 bases at V and 4 bases at J, with 10 bases between the two ends. CDR3 length: 14 residues. The CDR3 here is CASSLVSRGYGYTF. The CDR3 DNA is TGTGCCAGCAGCTTGGTATCCCGGGGCTATGGCTACACCTTC.

The V and J genes are TRBV19 and TRBJ2-3; 9 nucleotides align to TRBD1. The CDR3 runs to 17 residues. Germline V gene data show CDR1 as LNHDA and CDR2 as SQIVND (reference sequence). Trimming took 6 bases from V and 6 from J; bases not matched to a gene: 16. The CDR3 DNA follows: TGTGCCAGTAGATCGACCGGGACAGGGACACTTTCGGATACGCAGTATTTT. Translated, it gives CASRSTGTGTLSDTQYF.

V is TRBV19 and J is TRBJ1-1; tentatively, D is TRBD1 (6 bases). Looked up from germline, CDR1 is LNHDA and CDR2 is SQIVND (reference sequence). This CDR3 has 14 residues. V was clipped by 4 bases and J by 0 bases, with 9 bases between them. The CDR3 nucleotides read TGTGCCAGTAGTAAGGACAGCTTGAACACTGAAGCTTTCTTT. Its protein product is CASSKDSLNTEAFF. The whole variable domain, remainder taken from reference TRBV19 and TRBJ1-1, is DGGITQSPKYLFRKEGQNVTLSCEQNLNHDAMYWYRQDPGQGLRLIYYSQIVNDFQKGDIAEGYSVSREKKESFPLTVTSAQKNPTAFYLCASSKDSLNTEAFFGQGTRLTVV.

The CDR3 sequence: CASSLVGGARGGYTF. CDR3 coding DNA: TGTGCCAGCAGCCTCGTGGGAGGGGCTCGGGGCGGCTACACCTTC. The chain joins TRBV14 to TRBJ1-2, with D tentatively TRBD1 (5 bases). The CDR3 has 15 amino acids. V shed 4 bases and J shed 8 bases, with 20 bases lying between them. Per the germline V gene, CDR1 is SGHDN and CDR2 is FVKESK.

This clone was seen a single time. The V call is TRBV5-1, the J call TRBJ1-2, with 8 bases fitting TRBD1. Germline CDR1 and CDR2: SGHRS and YFSETQ. With V trimmed by 0 bases and J by 3 bases, 4 bases remained unmatched. This CDR3 contains 15 residues. CDR3 nucleotide sequence: TGCGCCAGCAGCTTGGAACAGGGGGTGTACTATGGCTACACCTTC. Translating it yields CASSLEQGVYYGYTF.

The genes are TRBV6-6 and TRBJ1-5; 8 positions agree with TRBD1. The length of the CDR3 is 13 residues. V lost 5 bases to trimming and J lost 6 bases; unmatched junction nucleotides: 3. The germline V gene has CDR1 MNHNY and CDR2 SVGAGI (reference sequence). The DNA for the CDR3 is TGTGCCAGCAGTCGGACAGGGTTTCAGCCCCAGCATTTT. It translates to CASSRTGFQPQHF.

This rearrangement joins TRBV15 to TRBJ2-3, with 7 nucleotides matching TRBD2. Germline V gene lookup returns CDR1 LNHNV and CDR2 YYDKDF (reference sequence). Trimming at V came to 8 bases and at J to 3 bases, leaving 14 bases not matched to a gene. The CDR3 has 16 amino acids. CDR3 loop: CATQARGVLRTDTQYF. DNA for the CDR3: TGTGCCACCCAAGCTCGGGGGGTATTAAGGACAGATACGCAGTATTTT.

The chain recombines TRBV14 with TRBJ1-4, with 7 nucleotides matching TRBD1. The CDR3 is made up of 15 amino acids. With 4 bases clipped from V and 3 bases from J, the junction kept 5 bases outside the gene matches. Germline CDR1 is SGHDN and CDR2 is FVKESK. The CDR3 protein is CASSPTGTANEKLFF. The DNA for the CDR3 is TGTGCCAGCAGCCCTACAGGGACAGCTAATGAAAAACTGTTTTTT. Full variable domain (rest looked up from reference TRBV14 and TRBJ1-4): EAGVTQFPSHSVIEKGQTVTLRCDPISGHDNLYWYRRVMGKEIKFLLHFVKESKQDESGMPNNRFLAERTGGTYSTLKVQPAELEDSGVYFCASSPTGTANEKLFFGSGTQLSVL.

In the case of this clone: Other DNA sequences within the sample encode an identical CDR3. J is TRBJ1-1 and V is TRBV5-4; 7 bases are shared with TRBD1. Trimming cost V 3 bases and J 1 base; bases outside gene matches: 6. The germline CDR1 and CDR2 sequences are SGHNT and YYREEE (reference sequence). The CDR3 is 15 amino acids. The CDR3 protein is CASSSRQGRNTEAFF. In nucleotides, the CDR3 is TGTGCCAGCAGCTCTCGACAGGGACGGAACACTGAAGCTTTCTTT.

The gene calls are TRBV5-1 and TRBJ2-3; a possible D gene is TRBD2 (5 bases). The CDR3 is 15 residues long. Germline V gene sequence: CDR1 SGHRS, CDR2 YFSETQ. The V gene lost 0 bases and the J gene lost 6 bases, with 14 bases spanning the gap. CDR3 loop: CASSLAGPSPDTQYF. The CDR3 region has the DNA TGCGCCAGCAGCTTGGCCGGCCCTAGCCCCGATACGCAGTATTTT.

This rearrangement joins TRBV7-2 to TRBJ2-2; 8 nucleotides align to TRBD1. Germline-derived CDR1 and CDR2 are SGHTA and FQGNSA. The CDR3 spans 16 residues. The junction had 4 bases not matched to a gene; V was cut back by 2 bases and J by 2 bases. CDR3 bases: TGTGCCAGCAGCTTAATGGGACAGGCAAACACCGGGGAGCTGTTTTTT. As protein: CASSLMGQANTGELFF.

CDR3 in DNA: TGTGCCAGCAGCCCTTCGACATTATTCTCCTACGAGCAGTACTTC. This sequence encodes CASSPSTLFSYEQYF. V gene TRBV7-8 combines with J gene TRBJ2-7; no reliable D call. This CDR3 is 15 amino acids long. Germline V gene sequence: CDR1 SGHVS, CDR2 FQNEAQ. Between the trimmed V and J ends, which lost 5 bases and 0 bases, there was a span of 14 bases. Complete variable domain (other parts from reference TRBV7-8 and TRBJ2-7): GAGVSQSPRYKVAKRGQDVALRCDPISGHVSLFWYQQALGQGPEFLTYFQNEAQLDKSGLPSDRFFAERPEGSVSTLKIQRTQQEDSAVYLCASSPSTLFSYEQYFGPGTRLTVT.

Turning to this clone: One junction end disagrees with the germline gene, perhaps due to a read error. The chain links TRBV5-4 to TRBJ2-4; unclear D gene. This CDR3 region has 13 residues. Germline CDR1 reads SGHNT; CDR2 reads YYREEE (reference sequence). CDR3 loop: CASSRPDKNIQCF. In DNA, the CDR3 is TGTGCCAGCAGCCGCCCCGACAAAAACATTCAGTGCTTC.

The V call is TRBV6-1, the J call TRBJ1-5; D not certain. V shed 3 bases and J shed 5 bases, with 14 bases lying between them. This CDR3 is built from 15 residues. The V gene's germline CDR1 is MNHNS and CDR2 SASEGT. CDR3 region: CASSENLGAHQPQHF. As DNA, the CDR3 is TGTGCCAGCAGTGAGAATCTAGGAGCCCATCAGCCCCAGCATTTT.

The chain couples TRBV5-1 to TRBJ2-7, with a possible D match to TRBD1 (6 bases). This CDR3 has 15 residues. Germline assignment: CDR1 SGHRS and CDR2 YFSETQ. V was pared by 4 bases and J by 4 bases, with 18 bases between. CDR3 residues: CASSPQGTSAYEQYF. The CDR3 coding sequence is TGCGCCAGCAGCCCGCAGGGGACGTCGGCATACGAGCAGTACTTC.

This chain connects TRBV7-2 to TRBJ2-3; 7 nucleotides agree with TRBD2. This CDR3 has 18 amino acids. J was trimmed by 0 bases and V by 1 base; bases with no gene match: 10. The V gene's germline CDR1 is SGHTA and CDR2 FQGNSA. CDR3 nucleotides: TGTGCCAGCAGCTTAGTTGCGGGAGCGCTTTCTAGCACAGATACGCAGTATTTT. This encodes CASSLVAGALSSTDTQYF.

The chain employs TRBV19 and TRBJ2-7; 7 bases fit TRBD1. The germline gives CDR1 LNHDA, CDR2 SQIVND (reference sequence). This CDR3 comprises 15 residues. Trimming removed 6 bases from V and 2 bases from J; junction bases left unmatched: 10. CDR3 amino acids: CASSLASGQPYEQYF. The CDR3 DNA sequence: TGTGCCAGTAGCTTAGCCTCGGGACAGCCCTACGAGCAGTACTTC.

The J gene is TRBJ2-7, the V gene TRBV6-2 or TRBV6-3; 8 bases agree with TRBD1. The CDR3 has 16 amino acids. J lost 1 base, V lost 6 bases, and 11 bases had no gene match. Germline lookup yields CDR1 MNHEY and CDR2 SVGEGT. The CDR3 nucleotides read TGTGCCAGCAGCAAGTCTGGACAGGGTATATCCTACGAGCAGTACTTC. Protein product: CASSKSGQGISYEQYF.